These T cell receptor beta chains were read from a single sample in a study of blood T cell repertoires in COVID-19. The assay was immunoSEQ multiplex PCR, and TCRdb's table has in-frame clones only and misses some. The table has tens of thousands of clones, more than 75% seen once. Source material: peripheral blood. The receptors originated from a woman aged 80 or over with acute or convalescent COVID-19. The CDR3 runs from the conserved cysteine through the conserved F or W. The D gene is left open where the match is weak. Clone size is stated in some rows and not others, as once, few, many or a class when expanded.

cdr3_length j_call d_call clone_size v_call cdr3_aa cdr3_nt
16 TRBJ1-1 - - TRBV9 CASSVAGFGVNTEAFF TGTGCCAGCAGCGTGGCAGGGTTTGGGGTGAACACTGAAGCTTTCTTT
13 TRBJ1-5 - - TRBV6-1 CASSEGTRQPQHF TGTGCCAGCAGTGAGGGGACACGACAGCCCCAGCATTTT
12 TRBJ2-1 - - TRBV30 CAWSGQYNEQFF TGTGCCTGGAGTGGACAATACAATGAGCAGTTCTTC
14 TRBJ2-7 - - TRBV5-1 CASSLLAYKDEQYF TGCGCCAGCAGCTTACTAGCTTACAAAGACGAGCAGTACTTC
16 TRBJ1-2 TRBD1 - TRBV10-2 CASSDPTGAHLYGYTF TGCGCCAGCAGTGACCCCACAGGGGCTCACCTTTATGGCTACACCTTC
20 TRBJ2-1 TRBD1 few TRBV12-5 CASGPTWGQRSLSSYNEQFF TGTGCTAGTGGCCCCACCTGGGGACAGAGATCTTTAAGCTCCTACAATGAGCAGTTCTTC
14 TRBJ2-5 - - TRBV7-8 CASSSQGGRETQYF TGTGCCAGCAGTTCCCAAGGGGGAAGAGAGACCCAGTACTTC
15 TRBJ1-5 - - TRBV28 CASSPAGGNNQPQHF TGTGCCAGCAGTCCCGCGGGGGGGAACAATCAGCCCCAGCATTTT
15 TRBJ2-5 TRBD2 - TRBV19 CASSGPAGLQETQYF TGTGCCAGTAGCGGCCCAGCGGGACTCCAAGAGACCCAGTACTTC
15 TRBJ2-7 - - TRBV30 CAWIWGENRTYEQYF TGTGCCTGGATTTGGGGGGAAAACAGGACCTACGAGCAGTACTTC
11 TRBJ2-2 - - TRBV5-1 CASEEAGELFF TGCGCCAGTGAAGAGGCCGGGGAGCTGTTTTTT
15 TRBJ1-4 - - TRBV5-1 CASSLDLAGPEKLFF TGCGCCAGCAGCTTGGATTTGGCAGGGCCTGAAAAACTGTTTTTT
18 TRBJ1-2 TRBD1 - TRBV5-1 CASSPRHLKTGSDYGYTF TGCGCCAGCAGCCCGAGGCACTTAAAGACAGGGTCGGACTATGGCTACACCTTC
14 TRBJ2-1 TRBD2 - TRBV24-1 CATSDSSGKSEQFF TGTGCCACCAGTGATTCTAGCGGGAAAAGTGAGCAGTTCTTC
11 TRBJ2-1 - few TRBV29-1 CSVGHQNEQFF TGCAGCGTTGGACACCAGAATGAGCAGTTCTTC
14 TRBJ1-6 - - TRBV11-2 CASRPGVHNSPLHF TGTGCCAGCAGGCCAGGGGTCCATAATTCACCCCTCCACTTT
14 TRBJ2-3 - - TRBV29-1 CSVSQVFRPLTQYF TGCAGCGTGAGCCAGGTGTTTAGACCCCTTACGCAGTATTTT
13 TRBJ1-1 TRBD1 - TRBV19 CASDDRGNTEAFF TGTGCCAGTGACGACAGGGGGAACACTGAAGCTTTCTTT
16 TRBJ2-1 TRBD2 - TRBV10-3 CAISGWSGGSYNEQFF TGTGCCATCAGTGGATGGTCGGGAGGGTCCTACAATGAGCAGTTCTTC
16 TRBJ1-2 - - TRBV3-1/TRBV3-2 CASSSIPGGTNYGYTF TGTGCCAGCAGCTCGATCCCAGGTGGCACTAACTATGGCTACACCTTC
13 TRBJ2-7 - once TRBV27 CASSRQAFYEQYF TGTGCCAGCAGCCGCCAGGCGTTCTACGAGCAGTACTTC
14 TRBJ1-1 - few TRBV30 CAWRIRQRNTEAFF TGTGCCTGGAGGATAAGACAGAGAAACACTGAAGCTTTCTTT
15 TRBJ1-5 - - TRBV10-3 CAIRYADSSNQPQHF TGTGCCATCAGGTACGCGGACAGTAGCAATCAGCCCCAGCATTTT
14 TRBJ2-1 TRBD2 - TRBV24-1 CATSDPGLVNEQFF TGTGCCACCAGTGACCCCGGACTAGTCAATGAGCAGTTCTTC
15 TRBJ2-1 TRBD1 - TRBV7-9 CASISRDSPYNEQFF TGTGCCAGCATCTCCCGGGACAGCCCCTACAATGAGCAGTTCTTC
17 TRBJ2-5 TRBD1 - TRBV5-6 CASSIGFDRVAPETQYF TGTGCCAGCAGCATAGGCTTCGACAGGGTAGCCCCGGAGACCCAGTACTTC
13 TRBJ2-1 - - TRBV27 CASSLQKRDEQFF TGTGCCAGCAGTCTCCAGAAACGGGATGAGCAGTTCTTC
15 TRBJ2-7 TRBD2 once TRBV5-1 CASSTSGGSSYEQYF TGCGCCAGCAGCACTAGCGGGGGGAGCTCCTACGAGCAGTACTTC
15 TRBJ1-1 - once TRBV12-5 CASGPLQERNTEAFF TGTGCTAGTGGGCCCTTACAGGAGAGGAACACTGAAGCTTTCTTT
13 TRBJ1-3 - - TRBV7-9 CASRPGVGNTIYF TGTGCCAGCAGACCAGGGGTAGGAAACACCATATATTTT